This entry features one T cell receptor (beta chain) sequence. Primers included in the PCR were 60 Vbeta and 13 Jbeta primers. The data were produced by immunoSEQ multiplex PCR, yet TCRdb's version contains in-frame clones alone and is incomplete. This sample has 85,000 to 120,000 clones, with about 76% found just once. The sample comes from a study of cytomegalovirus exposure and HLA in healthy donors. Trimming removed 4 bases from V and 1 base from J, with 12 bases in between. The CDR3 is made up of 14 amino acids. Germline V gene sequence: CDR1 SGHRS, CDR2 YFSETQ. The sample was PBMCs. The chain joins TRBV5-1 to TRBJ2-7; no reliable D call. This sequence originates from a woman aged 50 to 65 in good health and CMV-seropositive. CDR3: CASSPGPGSYEQYF. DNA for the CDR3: TGCGCCAGCAGCCCGGGTCCCGGTTCCTACGAGCAGTACTTC.